This T cell receptor beta chain derives from a study of Ad26.COV2.S vaccination and SARS-CoV-2 variants. Study context: The authors gave Ad26.COV2.S intramuscularly, either once or twice 56 days apart.

The assay was immunoSEQ multiplex PCR, and TCRdb's table has in-frame clones only and misses some. Of 400,000 to 500,000 clones listed, roughly 87% are singletons. Study results and limitations: After vaccination, substantial breadth of spike-specific CD8+ and CD4+ responses was reported. Spike-specific TCR breadth was greater after Ad26.COV2.S than placebo. Comparable non-spike TCR breadth was observed in vaccine and placebo recipients.

Treatment indicated: some 20 received Ad26.COV2.S at low or high dose, single or two shots; about 5 received placebo; per-sample allocation not given. After the first vaccine or placebo injection, samples were drawn on day 63. Turning to this clone: Its antigen is currently unknown.

In germline, CDR1 is MDHEN, CDR2 SYDVKM. Trimming took off 0 bases at V and 11 bases at J, with 13 bases between the two ends. CDR3 length: 13 amino acids. This receptor was identified in a person aged 18-60 years who received the Ad26.COV2.S COVID-19 vaccine or a placebo. This chain uses TRBV28 with TRBJ1-2; D possibly corresponds to TRBD1 (5 bases). The sequences come from peripheral blood, collected in a trial of Ad26.COV2.S vaccine versus placebo. CDR3 sequence: CASSLWQAGGYTF. CDR3 DNA sequence: TGTGCCAGCAGTTTATGGCAGGCTGGGGGGTACACCTTC.